This T cell receptor beta chain was identified during a study of blood T cell repertoires in COVID-19. Study information: PBMCs, B-cell-depleted T cells, or T cells were the source of the cDNA or gDNA that made up the material.

With 0 bases removed from V and 3 bases from J, the gap between germline ends came to 6 bases. This CDR3 comprises 14 residues. CDR1 and CDR2 (germline): LGHDT, YNNKEL (reference sequence). The data were produced by immunoSEQ multiplex PCR, yet TCRdb's version contains in-frame clones alone and is incomplete. The data contain about 250,000 clones, roughly 88% of them seen just once; the ten biggest clones take up 1.3% to 1.5%. This chain connects TRBV3-1 (or the pseudogene TRBV3-2) to TRBJ1-5; D unclear. The sequence was obtained from an older man with acute or convalescent COVID-19. Sequencing was performed on peripheral blood. The CDR3 DNA follows: TGTGCCAGCAGCCAAGATGCTAACAATCAGCCCCAGCATTTT. It translates to CASSQDANNQPQHF.